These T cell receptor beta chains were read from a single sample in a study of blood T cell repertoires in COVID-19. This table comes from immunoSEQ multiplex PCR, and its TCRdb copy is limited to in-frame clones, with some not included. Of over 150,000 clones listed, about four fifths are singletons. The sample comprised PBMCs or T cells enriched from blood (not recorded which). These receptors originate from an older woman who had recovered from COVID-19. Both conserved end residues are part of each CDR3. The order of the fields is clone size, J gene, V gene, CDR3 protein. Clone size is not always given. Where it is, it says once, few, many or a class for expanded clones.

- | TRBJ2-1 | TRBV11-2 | CASSFAGANEQFF
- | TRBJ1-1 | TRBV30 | CAWSALNTEAFF
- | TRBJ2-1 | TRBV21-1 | CASTNRTSGGAPYNEQFF
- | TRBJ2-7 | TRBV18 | CASSPPTGGSYEQYF
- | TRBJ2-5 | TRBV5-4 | CASSLTGQGVETQYF
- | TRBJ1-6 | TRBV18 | CASSPGSGSPLHF
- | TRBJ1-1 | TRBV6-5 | CASSRTGGTEAFF
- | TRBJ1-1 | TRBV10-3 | CAISDKENTEAFF
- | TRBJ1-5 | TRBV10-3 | CAISDRGQPQHF
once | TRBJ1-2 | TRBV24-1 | CATSDADSYGYTF
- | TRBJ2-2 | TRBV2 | CASRTGGADTGELFF
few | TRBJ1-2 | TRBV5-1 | CASSLDTNYGYTF
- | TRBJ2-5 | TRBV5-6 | CASSLEASGGGRETQYF
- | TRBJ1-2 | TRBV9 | CASSVKDTTYGYTF
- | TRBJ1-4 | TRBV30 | CAWSSGAGKLFF
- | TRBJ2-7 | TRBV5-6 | CASSFGAGVGQYF
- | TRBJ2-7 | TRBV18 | CASSPGTSGGSYEQYF
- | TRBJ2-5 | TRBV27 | CASRWTGQETQYF
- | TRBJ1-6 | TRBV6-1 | CASSASGGMYNSPLHF
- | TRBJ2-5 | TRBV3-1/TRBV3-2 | CARTPGTPPQETQYF
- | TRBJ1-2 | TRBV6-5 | CASSYGGGNYGYTF
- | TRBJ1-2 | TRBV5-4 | CASSFSGGHGYTF
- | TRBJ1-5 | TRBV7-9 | CASSKTQQGAGQPQHF
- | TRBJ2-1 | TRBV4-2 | CASTLGDEQFF
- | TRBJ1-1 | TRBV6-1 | CASSEGAYGEAFF
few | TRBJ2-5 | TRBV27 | CASSLSGGNLETQYF
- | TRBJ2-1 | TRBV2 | CAIVSGESSYNEQFF
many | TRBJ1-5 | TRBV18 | CASSPRAGVRIQPQHF